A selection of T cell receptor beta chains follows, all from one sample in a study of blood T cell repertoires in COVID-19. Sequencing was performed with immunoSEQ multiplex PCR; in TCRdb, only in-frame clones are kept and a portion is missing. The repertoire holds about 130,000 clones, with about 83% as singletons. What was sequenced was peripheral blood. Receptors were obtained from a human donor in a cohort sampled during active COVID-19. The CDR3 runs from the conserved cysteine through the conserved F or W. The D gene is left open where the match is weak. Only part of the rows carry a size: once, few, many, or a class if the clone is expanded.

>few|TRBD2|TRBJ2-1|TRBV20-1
TGCAGTGCTAGTAGCGGGAGTATGAATGAGCAGTTCTTC
CSASSGSMNEQFF
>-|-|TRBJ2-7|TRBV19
TGTGCCAGTCAGATTAGAGGGGACGGAGGGAACGAGCAGTACTTC
CASQIRGDGGNEQYF
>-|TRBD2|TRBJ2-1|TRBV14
TGTGCCAGCAGCCCTCCTATAGCGGGAGAATTTAATGAGCAGTTCTTC
CASSPPIAGEFNEQFF
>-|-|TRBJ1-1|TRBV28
TGTGCCAGCAGAAATAGGGGGAACACTGAAGCTTTCTTT
CASRNRGNTEAFF
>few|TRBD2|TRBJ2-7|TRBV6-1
TGTGCCAGCAGTGAAGCGCGGGGGAAGGCGAGCTCCTACGAGCAGTACTTC
CASSEARGKASSYEQYF
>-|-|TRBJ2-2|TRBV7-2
TGTGCCAGCAGCTTTGACTCCTCGAACACCGGGGAGCTGTTTTTT
CASSFDSSNTGELFF
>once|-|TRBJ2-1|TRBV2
TGTGCCAGCAGTGAGGATAGAGGGGGCAATGAGCAGTTCTTC
CASSEDRGGNEQFF
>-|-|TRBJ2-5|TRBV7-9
TGTGCCAGCAGCCTCGAAGTTTCGGGGGAAGTACAAGAGACCCAGTACTTC
CASSLEVSGEVQETQYF
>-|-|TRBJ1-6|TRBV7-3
TGTGCCAGCCACGGAGGCAGCCTGAGCTCCTATAATTCACCCCTCCACTTT
CASHGGSLSSYNSPLHF
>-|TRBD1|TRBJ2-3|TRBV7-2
TGTGCCAGCAGCTTAGTCGCACAGGGGACAGATACGCAGTATTTT
CASSLVAQGTDTQYF
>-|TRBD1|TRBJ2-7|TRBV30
TGTGCCTGGGACAGGGGGCCGTTTGAGCAGTACTTC
CAWDRGPFEQYF
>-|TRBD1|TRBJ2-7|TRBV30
TGTGCCTGGAGAGACGGGACAGGGGGCGACGAGCAGTACTTC
CAWRDGTGGDEQYF
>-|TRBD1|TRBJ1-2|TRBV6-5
TGTGCCAGCAGTTACGACCAGGGGGTTGACGGCTACACCTTC
CASSYDQGVDGYTF
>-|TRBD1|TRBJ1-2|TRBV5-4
TGTGCCAGCAGCTCCCAGGGGGTGGTCTATGGCTACACCTTC
CASSSQGVVYGYTF
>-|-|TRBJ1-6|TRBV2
TGTGCCAGCAGTGGGACAGCAAGTAATTCACCCCTCCACTTT
CASSGTASNSPLHF
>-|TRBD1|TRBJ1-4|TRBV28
TGTGCCAGCAGTACGGCAGGGGGAGCTGAAAAACTGTTTTTT
CASSTAGGAEKLFF
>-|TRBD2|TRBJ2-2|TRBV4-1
TGCGCCAGCAGCCAAGAGGGGCTAGCGGGTTACACCGGGGAGCTGTTTTTT
CASSQEGLAGYTGELFF
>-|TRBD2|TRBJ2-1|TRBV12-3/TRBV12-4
TGTGCCAGCAGTCCATTCCTCCTCAGCGGGAAGTTCTTC
CASSPFLLSGKFF
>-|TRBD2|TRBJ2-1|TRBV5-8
TGTGCCAGCAGCTTTAGCGGGAACTCCTACAATGAGCAGTTCTTC
CASSFSGNSYNEQFF
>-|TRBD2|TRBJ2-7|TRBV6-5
TGTGCCAGCAGTTACTCGGCTAGCGGGAGCTACGAGCAGTACTTC
CASSYSASGSYEQYF
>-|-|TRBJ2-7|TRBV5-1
TGCGCCAGTAACAGGGACACTTTCAACGAGCAGTACTTC
CASNRDTFNEQYF
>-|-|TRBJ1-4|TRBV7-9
TGTGCCAGCGGACACACCGCAACTAATGAAAAACTGTTTTTT
CASGHTATNEKLFF
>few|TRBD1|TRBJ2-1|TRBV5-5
TGTGCCAGCAGCTTAGGACAGGAAACCTACAATGAGCAGTTCTTC
CASSLGQETYNEQFF
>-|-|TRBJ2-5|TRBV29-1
TGCAGCGTTGCGAAGTCTAGGAGGGAGACCCAGTACTTC
CSVAKSRRETQYF
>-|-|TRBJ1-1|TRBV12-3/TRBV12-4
TGTGCCAGCACTCCCCTAAACACTGAAGCTTTCTTT
CASTPLNTEAFF
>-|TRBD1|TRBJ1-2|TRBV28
TGTGCCAGCAGCTCAGGGGGCGATCGTGGCTACACCTTC
CASSSGGDRGYTF
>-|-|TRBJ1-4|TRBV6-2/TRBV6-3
TGTGCCAGCAGTTACTCGACCAGGGGAGAGGAAAAACTGTTTTTT
CASSYSTRGEEKLFF
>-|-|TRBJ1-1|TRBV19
TGTGCCAGTAGTATTCAAGGGGACACTGAAGCTTTCTTT
CASSIQGDTEAFF
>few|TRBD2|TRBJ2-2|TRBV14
TGTGCCAGCAGCCAAGGAGAGGCGAGGGGACTAGCGGTTACCGGGGAGCTGTTTTTT
CASSQGEARGLAVTGELFF
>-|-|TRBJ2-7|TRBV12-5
TGTGCTAGTGGTTTCAATTACGAGCAGTACTTC
CASGFNYEQYF
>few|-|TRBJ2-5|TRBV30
TGTGCCTGGAGTACTACTAGGGAGACCCAGTACTTC
CAWSTTRETQYF
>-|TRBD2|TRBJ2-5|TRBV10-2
TGCGCCAGCTCCCGATCCCAGGGCGGGAGTGGGCTCGAGACCCAGTACTTC
CASSRSQGGSGLETQYF
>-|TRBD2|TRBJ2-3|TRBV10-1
TGCGCCAGCAGTGATTTGGGGCTAGCGGGAGAAAGGAGCACAGATACGCAGTATTTT
CASSDLGLAGERSTDTQYF
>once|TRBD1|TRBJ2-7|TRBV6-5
TGTGCCAGCAGCGAGGACAGGGAAATAACCTACGAGCAGTACTTC
CASSEDREITYEQYF
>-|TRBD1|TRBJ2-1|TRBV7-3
TGTGCCAGCAGCATTAACAGGGGGGACTACAATGAGCAGTTCTTC
CASSINRGDYNEQFF
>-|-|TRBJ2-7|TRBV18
TGTGCCAGCTCACCACTAGCACCTGCGTCCCACGAGCAGTACTTC
CASSPLAPASHEQYF
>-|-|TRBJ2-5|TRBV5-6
TGTGCCAGCAGCTTCCTAGAGACCCAGTACTTC
CASSFLETQYF
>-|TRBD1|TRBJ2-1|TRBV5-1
TGCGCCAGCAGTCCGGACAGGGTCCTCAACAATGAGCAGTTCTTC
CASSPDRVLNNEQFF
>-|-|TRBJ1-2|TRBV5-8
TGTGCCAGCAGTTCTAGATTCAACTATGGCTACACCTTC
CASSSRFNYGYTF
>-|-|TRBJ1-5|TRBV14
TGTGCCAGCAGCCAGGGAGGGGCTGGGCAGCCCCAGCATTTT
CASSQGGAGQPQHF
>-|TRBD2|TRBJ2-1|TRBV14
TGTGCCAGCAGCCAATGGCTAGCGGGAGGTGGCAATGAGCAGTTCTTC
CASSQWLAGGGNEQFF
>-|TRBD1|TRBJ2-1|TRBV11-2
TGTGCCAGCAGCCCTAGGGGGCTTGAGCAGTTCTTC
CASSPRGLEQFF
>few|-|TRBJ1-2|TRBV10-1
TGCGCCAGCAGTGAGTCGAGTGGCGGGGGGCGATACTATGGCTACACCTTC
CASSESSGGGRYYGYTF
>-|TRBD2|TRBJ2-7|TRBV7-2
TGTGCCAGCAGCCTATCACCTAGGGTGGGACTAGCGTTGCGCGAGCAGTACTTC
CASSLSPRVGLALREQYF
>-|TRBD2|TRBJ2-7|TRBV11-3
TGTGCCAGCAGCTTAGTCGGGGGGATCGAGCAGTACTTC
CASSLVGGIEQYF
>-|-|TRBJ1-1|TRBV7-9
TGTGCCAGCAGCTACCCGGGGTTGAACACTGAAGCTTTCTTT
CASSYPGLNTEAFF
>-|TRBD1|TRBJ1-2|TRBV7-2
TGTGCCAGCAGCTCGATGGACAGGGTCCATGGGAGCGGCTACACCTTC
CASSSMDRVHGSGYTF
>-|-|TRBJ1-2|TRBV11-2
TGTGCCAGCAGCTTAGACACAGGGTACTTCGATGGCTACACCTTC
CASSLDTGYFDGYTF
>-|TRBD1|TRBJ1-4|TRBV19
TGTGCCAGTATGAGGACAGGCCTTAATGAAAAACTGTTTTTT
CASMRTGLNEKLFF
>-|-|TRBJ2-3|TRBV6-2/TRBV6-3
TGTGCCAGCAGTTACTCGGGGGCTGCGGATACGCAGTATTTT
CASSYSGAADTQYF
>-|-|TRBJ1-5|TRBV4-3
TGCGCCAGCAGCCAAGATGGAGGGGGCAATCAGCCCCAGCATTTT
CASSQDGGGNQPQHF
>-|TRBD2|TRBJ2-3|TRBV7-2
TGTGCCAGCAGCTTATCTAGGTTAGCGGGATTTGTAGATACGCAGTATTTT
CASSLSRLAGFVDTQYF